This record covers a single T cell receptor (beta chain). Its target is not known. The sample comes from a study of radiation and T cells in renal cell carcinoma. Turning to the study itself: Nephrectomy followed 15 Gy stereotactic body radiation by 4 weeks. Findings and caveats of the study: Top tumor clonotypes rose in blood 2 weeks post-radiation, then contracted.

Germline lookup yields CDR1 LNHNV and CDR2 YYDKDF (reference sequence). The CDR3 is 13 amino acids. The germline V and J ends were trimmed by 6 bases and 1 base, with 8 bases remaining between them. The repertoire was sequenced with immunoSEQ multiplex PCR; TCRdb's copy has only in-frame clones and lacks some. Here the sample spans about 130,000 clones, roughly 84% being singletons. Time point noted: baseline pretreatment blood. Treatment given: 15 Gy SBRT to primary tumor, nephrectomy 4 weeks later. The tumor was a clear cell renal cell carcinoma. The sequence came from a woman in her forties or fifties with renal cell carcinoma. This chain uses TRBV15 with TRBJ2-3; D tentatively fits TRBD1 or TRBD2 (5 bases each). The sample consisted of blood, taken from a patient whose treatment included radiotherapy and nephrectomy. CDR3 protein: CATRGVGTDTQYF. CDR3 bases: TGTGCCACCAGGGGGGTGGGCACAGATACGCAGTATTTT.